Described below is a single TCR beta chain sequence and its context. The data stem from a study of technical replicates of blood from a few donors. TCRdb's table, derived via immunoSEQ multiplex PCR, lists solely in-frame clones and lacks some. The repertoire consists of under 20,000 clones, with about 89% occurring once and the leading ten covering roughly 9.6%. Germline V gene sequence: CDR1 LNHNV, CDR2 YYDKDF (reference sequence). Trimming took 1 base from V and 5 from J; bases not matched to a gene: 8. The CDR3 spans 16 residues. Material for sequencing was PBMCs. This TCR was sampled from a human donor in good health. The chain combines TRBV15 with TRBJ2-1, with 7 nucleotides matching TRBD2. DNA for the CDR3: TGTGCCACCAGCAGAGTCTTCGGGACTACTGACAATGAGCAGTTCTTC. Translating it yields CATSRVFGTTDNEQFF. The variable domain in full, with the rest retrieved from reference TRBV15 and TRBJ2-1, is DAMVIQNPRYQVTQFGKPVTLSCSQTLNHNVMYWYQQKSSQAPKLLFHYYDKDFNNEADTPDNFQSRRPNTSFCFLDIRSPGLGDTAMYLCATSRVFGTTDNEQFFGPGTRLTVL.